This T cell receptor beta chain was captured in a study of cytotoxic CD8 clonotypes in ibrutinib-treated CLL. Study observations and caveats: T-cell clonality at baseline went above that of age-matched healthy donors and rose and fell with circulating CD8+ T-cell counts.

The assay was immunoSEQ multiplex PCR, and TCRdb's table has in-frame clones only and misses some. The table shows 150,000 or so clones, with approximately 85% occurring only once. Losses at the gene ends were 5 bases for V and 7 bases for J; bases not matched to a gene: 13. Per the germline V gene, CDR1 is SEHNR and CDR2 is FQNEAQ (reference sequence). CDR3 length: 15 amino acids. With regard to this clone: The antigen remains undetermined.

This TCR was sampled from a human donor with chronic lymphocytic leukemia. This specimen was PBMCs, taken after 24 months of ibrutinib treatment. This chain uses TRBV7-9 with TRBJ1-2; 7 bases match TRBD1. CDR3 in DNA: TGTGCCAGCAGCCCACCTGGACAGGCCCTGAGTGGCTACACCTTC. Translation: CASSPPGQALSGYTF. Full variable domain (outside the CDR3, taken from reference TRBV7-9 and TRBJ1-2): DTGVSQNPRHKITKRGQNVTFRCDPISEHNRLYWYRQTLGQGPEFLTYFQNEAQLEKSRLLSDRFSAERPKGSFSTLEIQRTEQGDSAMYLCASSPPGQALSGYTFGSGTRLTVV.